What follows are 24 T cell receptor beta chains derived from one specimen sequenced in a study of OX40 agonist ivuxolimab in advanced cancers. TCRdb's table, derived via immunoSEQ multiplex PCR, lists solely in-frame clones and lacks some. The sample has roughly 70,000 clones, 82% seen once. This specimen consisted of CD4+ or CD8+ T cells sorted from blood, obtained in a trial of the OX40 agonist ivuxolimab. The receptor source for this set is an adult with an advanced solid tumor such as melanoma, head and neck, liver or kidney cancer.

This chain joins TRBV5-1 and TRBJ2-3, with D possibly TRBD1 on 5 matching bases. The CDR3 length is 15 residues. The germline gives CDR1 SGHRS, CDR2 YFSETQ. The V end lost 2 bases, the J end lost 3 bases, and 13 bases lay between the germline ends. As DNA, the CDR3 is TGCGCCAGCAGCTTCCAGGGAAAGACGACAGATACGCAGTATTTT. Translation gives CASSFQGKTTDTQYF.

The chain uses TRBV6-1 and TRBJ2-1; D ambiguous. The CDR3 consists of 12 residues. From germline, CDR1 is MNHNS and CDR2 SASEGT. V was shortened by 6 bases and J by 7 bases, with 10 bases between the two germline ends. The chain's CDR3 is CASSPRANEQFF. The CDR3 nucleotides are TGTGCCAGCAGCCCCCGAGCTAATGAGCAGTTCTTC.

DNA for the CDR3: TGTGCCAGCTCACCAGGCCGAACCGAAAAACTGTTTTTT. Protein sequence: CASSPGRTEKLFF. The rearrangement joins TRBV18 to TRBJ1-4; no clear D gene. The germline gives CDR1 KGHSH, CDR2 LQKENI. V gave up 2 bases and J gave up 8 bases, with 9 bases separating them. The CDR3 contains 13 residues.

The rearrangement links TRBV7-8 to TRBJ1-1; D not resolved. The CDR3 sequence is 14 residues long. V lost 1 base to trimming and J lost 1 base, with 7 bases between them. The germline CDR1 and CDR2 sequences are SGHVS and FQNEAQ. The CDR3 spells CASSLGTANTEAFF. The CDR3 coding sequence is TGTGCCAGCAGCTTAGGGACGGCGAACACTGAAGCTTTCTTT.

The rearrangement links TRBV19 to TRBJ1-5; no clear D. Germline V gene sequence: CDR1 LNHDA, CDR2 SQIVND (reference sequence). This CDR3 contains 13 residues. Trimming removed 1 base from V and 7 bases from J, with 8 bases in between. CDR3 region: CASSIGGSQPQHF. In DNA, the CDR3 is TGTGCCAGTAGTATAGGGGGTAGCCAGCCCCAGCATTTT.

The CDR3 sequence is CASSLSQMNTEAFF. The CDR3 nucleotides are TGTGCCAGCAGCTTGTCACAGATGAACACTGAAGCTTTCTTT. This chain connects TRBV5-4 to TRBJ1-1; D ambiguous. Trimming pared 1 base from V and 0 bases from J, leaving 7 bases between. CDR1 SGHNT and CDR2 YYREEE come from the germline V gene (reference sequence). The CDR3 totals 14 residues.

The chain combines TRBV30 with TRBJ1-4; tentative D call: TRBD1 (5 bases). Germline CDR1 GTSNPN, CDR2 SVGIG (reference sequence). V lost 2 bases to trimming and J lost 7 bases, with 14 bases between them. There are 14 residues in the CDR3. CDR3 region: CAWSRGVGGEKLFF. CDR3 sequence (DNA): TGTGCCTGGAGTCGGGGGGTTGGGGGTGAAAAACTGTTTTTT. The full variable domain, its missing parts supplied by reference TRBV30 and TRBJ1-4, is SQTIHQWPATLVQPVGSPLSLECTVEGTSNPNLYWYRQAAGRGLQLLFYSVGIGQISSEVPQNLSASRPQDRQFILSSKKLLLSDSGFYLCAWSRGVGGEKLFFGSGTQLSVL.

This sequence joins TRBV18 and TRBJ1-4; 9 positions match TRBD1. This CDR3 has 14 residues. Trimming took 2 bases from V and 7 from J; bases not matched to a gene: 2. CDR1 is KGHSH, CDR2 LQKENI, per germline. DNA for the CDR3: TGTGCCAGCTCACCAATGACAGGGGGTGAAAAACTGTTTTTT. This codes for CASSPMTGGEKLFF.

The chain joins TRBV7-2 to TRBJ2-4; 9 bases line up with TRBD2. Germline-derived CDR1 and CDR2 are SGHTA and FQGNSA. There are 15 residues in the CDR3. V was clipped by 5 bases and J by 6 bases; unmatched bases: 8. The CDR3 loop reads CASSPAGGLRNIQYF. The CDR3 DNA sequence: TGTGCCAGCAGCCCCGCGGGAGGGTTGAGAAACATTCAGTACTTC.

The chain joins TRBV7-6 to TRBJ2-1; tentatively, D is TRBD1 or TRBD2 (5 bases each). CDR1 SGHVS and CDR2 FNYEAQ come from the germline V gene. The CDR3 consists of 16 residues. Deletions cut 4 bases from V and 1 base from J, with 14 bases between. This CDR3 reads CASSSRADTSYNEQFF. CDR3 DNA: TGTGCCAGCAGCTCGCGGGCGGACACTTCCTACAATGAGCAGTTCTTC.

The chain's CDR3 is CASSGSKGAFF. In nucleotides, the CDR3 is TGTGCCAGCAGCGGGTCTAAAGGAGCTTTCTTT. The chain recombines TRBV9 with TRBJ1-1; D not resolved. Trimming cost V 3 bases and J 10 bases, with 10 bases left between them. The germline CDR1 and CDR2 sequences are SGDLS and YYNGEE. The CDR3 is made up of 11 amino acids.

The J gene is TRBJ2-1, the V gene TRBV6-5; TRBD1 or TRBD2 may be the D gene (5 bases each). Trimming took 6 bases from V and 3 from J, leaving 15 bases between them. This CDR3 comprises 15 residues. CDR1 is MNHEY, CDR2 SVGAGI, per germline. CDR3 loop: CASRPPGRFYNEQFF. For the CDR3, the DNA is TGTGCCAGCAGACCGCCGGGACGGTTCTACAATGAGCAGTTCTTC.

CDR3 nucleotides: TGTGCCAGAAGGAAGGACAGGGGGAACACTGAAGCTTTCTTT. This gives the protein CARRKDRGNTEAFF. J is TRBJ1-1 and V is TRBV5-3; TRBD1 aligns across 9 bases. TRBV5-3 is filed as an ORF, its function uncertain. Losses at the gene ends were 5 bases for V and 1 base for J; bases not matched to a gene: 3. CDR3 size: 14 residues.

The CDR3 DNA reads TGTGCCAGCAGCCTCGGTGGGGGGCCGTGGAACACTGAAGCTTTCTTT. This sequence encodes CASSLGGGPWNTEAFF. This chain links TRBV9 with TRBJ1-1, with D perhaps matching TRBD1 (6 bases). Germline values: CDR1 SGDLS, CDR2 YYNGEE. V was clipped by 4 bases and J by 1 base, with 17 bases between them. CDR3 length: 16 amino acids.

Comments on this clone: Its ends do not fully match the called genes, so a read error is possible. The chain carries TRBV11-3 and TRBJ2-1, with 8 bases aligning to TRBD2. The germline CDR1 and CDR2 sequences are SGHNT and YENEEA. The CDR3 covers 15 residues. The CDR3 region is CASSPIAGSFNEQFF. CDR3 nucleotide sequence: TGTGCCAGCAGCCCAATAGCGGGATCCTTCAATGAGCAGTTCTTC. Variable domain in full (rest from reference TRBV11-3 and TRBJ2-1): EAGVVQSPRYKIIEKKQPVAFWCNPISGHNTLYWYLQNLGQGPELLIRYENEEAVDDSQLPKDRFSAERLKGVDSTLKIQPAELGDSAVYLCASSPIAGSFNEQFFGPGTRLTVL.

This chain links TRBV4-1 with TRBJ2-7, with TRBD2 identical over 7 bases. The CDR3 has 15 amino acids. V was pared by 5 bases and J by 2 bases, with 9 bases of the junction left unmatched. CDR1 and CDR2 (germline): MGHRA, YSYEKL. In DNA form, the CDR3 reads TGCGCCAGCAGCATCGACTGGGGAGGGGCCTACGAGCAGTACTTC. As protein: CASSIDWGGAYEQYF.

This clone turned up a few times. The J gene is TRBJ2-2, the V gene TRBV7-6; 10 bases are a match to TRBD2. The length of the CDR3 is 18 residues. The V gene's germline CDR1 is SGHVS and CDR2 FNYEAQ. V dropped 1 base and J dropped 4; count of bases not matched to a gene: 9. The CDR3 protein is CASSLVHASGSVTGELFF. In DNA, the CDR3 is TGTGCCAGCAGCTTAGTACACGCTAGCGGGAGCGTCACCGGGGAGCTGTTTTTT.

This chain connects TRBV11-2 to TRBJ2-5; D unresolved. Germline assignment: CDR1 SGHAT and CDR2 FQNNGV. V was cut by 4 bases and J by 4 bases, with 13 bases left in between. The CDR3 has 14 residues. CDR3 DNA: TGTGCCAGCAGCTCACCCCGTGTGGGAGAGACCCAGTACTTC. Residues: CASSSPRVGETQYF.

The gene calls are TRBV18 and TRBJ1-2, with 8 bases matching TRBD1. The CDR3 runs to 15 residues. J was trimmed by 6 bases and V by 0 bases; bases with no gene match: 6. Germline V lookup: CDR1 KGHSH, CDR2 LQKENI. Here the CDR3 DNA reads TGTGCCAGCTCACCACCCACTAGGACAGGGAATGGCTACACCTTC. This codes for CASSPPTRTGNGYTF.

The chain employs TRBV13 and TRBJ2-3, with TRBD2 matching over 11 bases. Trimming cost V 5 bases and J 0 bases; bases outside gene matches: 4. Germline V gene lookup returns CDR1 PRHDT and CDR2 FYEKMQ (reference sequence). The CDR3 extends over 16 amino acids. The CDR3 DNA sequence: TGTGCCAGCAGCATGCGGACTAGCGGGAGCACAGATACGCAGTATTTT. Its protein is CASSMRTSGSTDTQYF.

The chain is built from TRBV7-2 and TRBJ1-5; 7 bases map to TRBD1. V lost 0 bases, J lost 0 bases, and 5 bases stayed unmatched. This CDR3 is 17 amino acids long. CDR1 SGHTA and CDR2 FQGNSA come from the germline V gene. CDR3 sequence reads: CASSLAQGGYSNQPQHF. In nucleotides, the CDR3 is TGTGCCAGCAGCTTAGCGCAGGGGGGTTATAGCAATCAGCCCCAGCATTTT.

This clone was observed a few times. The CDR3 region is CASQKTHSQETQYF. As DNA, the CDR3 is TGTGCCAGCCAAAAAACACATAGTCAAGAGACCCAGTACTTC. The V and J genes are TRBV27 and TRBJ2-5; D is undetermined. The V end was cut by 8 bases, the J end by 2 bases, with 15 bases between. The CDR3 spans 14 residues. Per germline, CDR1 MNHEY and CDR2 SMNVEV (reference sequence).

The chain uses TRBV28 and TRBJ2-7, with D perhaps matching TRBD2 (6 bases). The CDR3 runs to 14 residues. Germline lookup yields CDR1 MDHEN and CDR2 SYDVKM. Trimming left V 0 bases short and J 2 bases short, with 8 bases between. CDR3: CASSLWASAYEQYF. The DNA for the CDR3 is TGTGCCAGCAGTTTATGGGCTAGCGCCTACGAGCAGTACTTC.

V usage is TRBV9 and J usage is TRBJ1-1; D is unresolved. This CDR3 region has 15 residues. The germline gives CDR1 SGDLS, CDR2 YYNGEE. Trimming pared 4 bases from V and 0 bases from J, leaving 13 bases between. CDR3 sequence reads: CASSISGLLNTEAFF. CDR3 nucleotides: TGTGCCAGCAGCATTAGTGGGCTTTTGAACACTGAAGCTTTCTTT.